This TCR beta chain stems from a study of blood T cell repertoires in COVID-19. Turning to the study itself: Sample material is recorded as cDNA or gDNA derived from T cells, B-cell-depleted T cells, or PBMCs.

In the authors' workflow: Amplification with reference gene primers provided the estimates of nucleated cell counts. Some clones are missing from TCRdb's copy, which holds only in-frame ones; the method was immunoSEQ multiplex PCR. The V and J calls and clone size come from that table; D and trimming were worked out from the DNA. The sample lists 490,000 or so clones, 88% occurring once. Participant-reported clinical history was the basis for cohort assignment. Symptom resolution, clearance, or two negative PCRs marked donors in Cohort 3 as recovered. Per the germline V gene, CDR1 is SEHNR and CDR2 is FQNEAQ (reference sequence). CDR3 length: 19 residues. V was cut by 5 bases and J by 1 base, with 23 bases left in between.

The sequence came from a woman between 40 and 55 years old who had recovered from COVID-19. This rearrangement joins TRBV7-9 to TRBJ2-2; possible D gene TRBD1, 6 bases. The sequencing input was PBMCs or T cells enriched from blood (not recorded which). CDR3 DNA: TGTGCCAGCAGCCCTAAAGGCCAATTAAACAGGGAGAACACCGGGGAGCTGTTTTTT. Residues: CASSPKGQLNRENTGELFF.